This T cell receptor (beta chain) was recorded in a study of shared clonotypes between healthy human individuals. Study-level results: An expected dependence of interdonor clonotype sharing on sequencing depth was noted.

As for this clone: Its specificity is unknown.

The protocol was immunoSEQ multiplex PCR, while the TCRdb copy is restricted to in-frame clones and leaves out a portion. The sample includes around 2.1 million clones, approximately 94% of them seen just once. The length of the CDR3 is 15 residues. The V and J ends lost 3 bases and 1 base, in that order; junction bases with no gene match: 5. Germline V gene data show CDR1 as SGHTS and CDR2 as YDEGEE. This TCR came from a man between 18 and 29 years old in good health. This chain links TRBV5-8 with TRBJ1-1; 8 bases align to TRBD1. The sequencing sample was made of naive CD4+ T cells sorted from blood. The subset: CD45RA+ positively selected. CDR3 loop: CASSWTGKGNTEAFF. DNA of the CDR3: TGTGCCAGCAGCTGGACAGGGAAAGGGAACACTGAAGCTTTCTTT.